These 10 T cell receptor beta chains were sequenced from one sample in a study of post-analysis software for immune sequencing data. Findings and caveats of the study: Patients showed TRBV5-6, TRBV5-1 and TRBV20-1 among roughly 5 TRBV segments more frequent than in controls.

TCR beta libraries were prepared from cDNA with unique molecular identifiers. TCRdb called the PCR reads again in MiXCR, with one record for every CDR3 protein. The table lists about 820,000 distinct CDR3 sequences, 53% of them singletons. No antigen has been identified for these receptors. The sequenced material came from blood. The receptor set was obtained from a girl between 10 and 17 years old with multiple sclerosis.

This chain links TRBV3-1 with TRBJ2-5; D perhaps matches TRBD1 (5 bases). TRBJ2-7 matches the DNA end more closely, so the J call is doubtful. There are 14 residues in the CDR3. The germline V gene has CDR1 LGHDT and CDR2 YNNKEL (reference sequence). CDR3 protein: CASSQASGSVEQYF. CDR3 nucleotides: TGTGCCAGCAGCCAGGCATCAGGGTCGGTCGAGCAGTACTTC.

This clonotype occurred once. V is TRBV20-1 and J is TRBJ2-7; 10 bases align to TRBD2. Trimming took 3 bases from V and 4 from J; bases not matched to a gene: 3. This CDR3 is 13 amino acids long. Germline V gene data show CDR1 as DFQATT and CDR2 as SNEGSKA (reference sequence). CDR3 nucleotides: TGCAGTGCTAGGGGACTAGCGCCTTACGAGCAGTACTTC. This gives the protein CSARGLAPYEQYF.

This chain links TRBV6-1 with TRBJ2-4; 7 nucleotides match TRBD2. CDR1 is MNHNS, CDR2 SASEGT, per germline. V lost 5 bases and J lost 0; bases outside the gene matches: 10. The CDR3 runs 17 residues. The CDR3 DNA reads TGTGCCAGCAGTATGGGGGGGACGGCTCGAGCCAAAAACATTCAGTACTTC. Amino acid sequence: CASSMGGTARAKNIQYF.

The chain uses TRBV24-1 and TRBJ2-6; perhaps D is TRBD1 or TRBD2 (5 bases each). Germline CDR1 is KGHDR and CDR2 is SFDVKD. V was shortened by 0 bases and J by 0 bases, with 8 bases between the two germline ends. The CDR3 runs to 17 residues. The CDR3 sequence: CATSDLAGSSGANVLTF. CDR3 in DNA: TGTGCCACCAGTGATTTGGCAGGGAGCTCTGGGGCCAACGTCCTGACTTTC.

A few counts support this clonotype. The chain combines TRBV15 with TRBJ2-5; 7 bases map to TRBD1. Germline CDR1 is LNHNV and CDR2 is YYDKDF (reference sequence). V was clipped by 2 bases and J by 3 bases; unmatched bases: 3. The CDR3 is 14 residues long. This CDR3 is CATSRPGQKETQYF. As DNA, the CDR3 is TGTGCCACCAGCAGACCGGGACAGAAAGAGACCCAGTACTTC.

The CDR3 sequence: CASSLSRPLNTEAFF. Written as DNA, the CDR3 is TGCGCCAGCAGCTTGTCTAGGCCCCTGAACACTGAAGCTTTCTTT. The chain employs TRBV5-1 and TRBJ1-1; D is unclear. Trimming took off 1 base at V and 0 bases at J, with 10 bases between the two ends. This CDR3 is built from 15 residues. Germline values: CDR1 SGHRS, CDR2 YFSETQ. Based on the CDR3 plus reference TRBV5-1 and TRBJ1-1, the full variable domain is KAGVTQTPRYLIKTRGQQVTLSCSPISGHRSVSWYQQTPGQGLQFLFEYFSETQRNKGNFPGRFSGRQFSNSRSEMNVSTLELGDSALYLCASSLSRPLNTEAFFGQGTRLTVV.

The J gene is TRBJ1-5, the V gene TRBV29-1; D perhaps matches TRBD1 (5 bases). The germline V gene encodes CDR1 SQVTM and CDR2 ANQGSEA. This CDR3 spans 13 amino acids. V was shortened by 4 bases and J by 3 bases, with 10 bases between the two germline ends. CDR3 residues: CSVAGANNQPQHF. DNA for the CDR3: TGCAGCGTTGCCGGGGCGAACAATCAGCCCCAGCATTTT.

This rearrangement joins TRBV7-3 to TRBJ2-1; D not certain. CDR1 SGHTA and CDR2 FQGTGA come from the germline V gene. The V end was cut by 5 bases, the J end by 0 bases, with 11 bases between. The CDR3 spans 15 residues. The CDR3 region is CASSPDLGSYNEQFF. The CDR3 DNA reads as TGTGCCAGCAGCCCCGACTTGGGCTCCTACAATGAGCAGTTCTTC.

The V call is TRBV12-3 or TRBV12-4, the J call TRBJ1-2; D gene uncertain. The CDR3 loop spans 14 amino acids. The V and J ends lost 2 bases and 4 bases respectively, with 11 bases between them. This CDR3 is CASSLHLPGYGYTF. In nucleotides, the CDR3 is TGTGCCAGCAGTTTACATCTCCCGGGCTATGGCTACACCTTC.

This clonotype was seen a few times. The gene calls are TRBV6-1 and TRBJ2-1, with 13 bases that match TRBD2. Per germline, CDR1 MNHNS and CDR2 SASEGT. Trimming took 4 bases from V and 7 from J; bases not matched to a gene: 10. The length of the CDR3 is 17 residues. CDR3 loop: CASSVARTSGSSNEQFF. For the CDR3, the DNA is TGTGCCAGCAGTGTGGCCCGGACTAGCGGGAGTAGTAATGAGCAGTTCTTC.